The entry below describes one TCR beta chain. This record comes from a study of blood T cell repertoires in COVID-19. Study overall: Samples taken during acute and convalescent COVID-19 were collected in the United States, Italy and Spain. T cells, B-cell-depleted T cells, or PBMCs provided the cDNA or gDNA that served as material.

The ends lost 0 bases at V and 0 bases at J; junction bases unmatched: 11. The CDR3 is made up of 19 amino acids. In the authors' methods: Using reference gene primer amplification, nucleated cell counts were estimated. The repertoire was sequenced with immunoSEQ multiplex PCR; TCRdb's copy has only in-frame clones and lacks some. That table supplies the V and J calls and clone size; D and trimming were determined from the DNA. The table has under 250,000 clones, less than 90% seen once. This rearrangement joins TRBV5-3 to TRBJ1-5, with 8 bases aligning to TRBD1. TRBV5-3 has ORF status, its function being uncertain. Specimen: peripheral blood. This sequence was found in a woman aged 40-49 years who had recovered from COVID-19. Written as DNA, the CDR3 is TGTGCCAGAAGCTTGGGAGGGACAGGAGGACACTATAGCAATCAGCCCCAGCATTTT. This sequence encodes CARSLGGTGGHYSNQPQHF.